Following are 30 T cell receptor beta chains from one sample sequenced in a study of response to subunit inactivated influenza vaccine. TCRdb reanalysed the RT-PCR reads using MiXCR and keeps one entry per CDR3 protein. The data contain about 780,000 distinct CDR3 sequences, around 20% of them singletons. This sample comprised PBMCs from blood, obtained 5 to 6 days after vaccination. The receptors shown here come from a man in his fifties or sixties who received an inactivated influenza vaccine.

The chain has TRBV20-1 and TRBJ1-6, with a tentative D call TRBD1 (6 bases). V lost 3 bases and J 7 bases, leaving 16 bases between the germline ends. This CDR3 contains 15 residues. Germline V gene data show CDR1 as DFQATT and CDR2 as SNEGSKA (reference sequence). CDR3 in amino acids: CSARAGGGGNSPLHF. DNA of the CDR3: TGCAGTGCTAGGGCCGGGGGCGGAGGAAATTCACCCCTCCACTTT.

Many counts were recorded for this clonotype. This sequence joins TRBV20-1 and TRBJ2-3; 9 positions agree with TRBD2. Trimming took 8 bases from V and 5 from J; bases not matched to a gene: 11. Germline CDR1 reads DFQATT; CDR2 reads SNEGSKA (reference sequence). The CDR3 is 14 residues long. The CDR3 nucleotides are TGCAGTACCCCGCCGGGACTAGCCGGAGATACGCAGTATTTT. Translated, it gives CSTPPGLAGDTQYF.

This sequence joins TRBV20-1 and TRBJ2-6; possible D gene TRBD2, 6 bases. Trimming cost V 1 base and J 2 bases, with 15 bases left between them. The CDR3 extends over 17 amino acids. Germline loops: CDR1 DFQATT, CDR2 SNEGSKA (reference sequence). The CDR3 bases are TGCAGTGCTAGAGGATCTGGGGGGTACCCTGGGGCCAACGTCCTGACTTTC. Protein: CSARGSGGYPGANVLTF.

This clonotype has a handful of counts. The J gene is TRBJ2-3, the V gene TRBV5-1; D not resolved. Germline loops: CDR1 SGHRS, CDR2 YFSETQ. Trimming removed 4 bases from V and 4 bases from J, with 13 bases in between. The CDR3 spans 14 residues. The CDR3 region is CASSPDLVSDTQYF. The CDR3, as DNA: TGCGCCAGCAGCCCCGATCTGGTTTCAGATACGCAGTATTTT. Looking up the rest from reference TRBV5-1 and TRBJ2-3 gives the full variable domain: KAGVTQTPRYLIKTRGQQVTLSCSPISGHRSVSWYQQTPGQGLQFLFEYFSETQRNKGNFPGRFSGRQFSNSRSEMNVSTLELGDSALYLCASSPDLVSDTQYFGPGTRLTVL.

The genes are TRBV12-3 or TRBV12-4 and TRBJ1-1; no reliable D call. The V gene lost 3 bases and the J gene lost 0 bases, with 8 bases spanning the gap. The length of the CDR3 is 14 residues. In DNA form, the CDR3 reads TGTGCCAGCAGTTTTGTGCTTATGAACACTGAAGCTTTCTTT. Encoded protein: CASSFVLMNTEAFF.

This clonotype was picked up a small number of times. This chain uses TRBV7-9 with TRBJ2-7; 8 bases line up with TRBD1. The CDR3 runs to 16 residues. V trimming: 5 bases; J trimming: 2 bases; junction bases outside the gene matches: 11. Germline assignment: CDR1 SEHNR and CDR2 FQNEAQ (reference sequence). CDR3 protein: CASSPRQGSITYEQYF. CDR3 bases: TGTGCCAGCAGCCCACGACAGGGGTCGATTACCTACGAGCAGTACTTC. Complete variable domain (other parts from reference TRBV7-9 and TRBJ2-7): DTGVSQNPRHKITKRGQNVTFRCDPISEHNRLYWYRQTLGQGPEFLTYFQNEAQLEKSRLLSDRFSAERPKGSFSTLEIQRTEQGDSAMYLCASSPRQGSITYEQYFGPGTRLTVT.

The chain carries TRBV7-2 and TRBJ2-1; 9 bases map to TRBD2. This CDR3 region has 16 residues. The germline V gene has CDR1 SGHTA and CDR2 FQGNSA. V lost 5 bases and J lost 3; bases outside the gene matches: 8. As DNA, the CDR3 is TGTGCCAGCAGCCCATTTAGCGGGAGTCTCTACAATGAGCAGTTCTTC. Its protein product is CASSPFSGSLYNEQFF. The whole variable domain, filled in from reference TRBV7-2 and TRBJ2-1, reads GAGVSQSPSNKVTEKGKDVELRCDPISGHTALYWYRQSLGQGLEFLIYFQGNSAPDKSGLPSDRFSAERTGGSVSTLTIQRTQQEDSAVYLCASSPFSGSLYNEQFFGPGTRLTVL.

This sequence joins TRBV6-2 or TRBV6-3 and TRBJ2-1; unclear D gene. Germline-derived CDR1 and CDR2 are MNHEY and SVGEGT. This CDR3 is built from 13 residues. Trimming took 6 bases from V and 9 from J, leaving 15 bases between them. CDR3 nucleotide sequence: TGTGCCAGCAGACCCGACCCCGTGGGTGAGCAGTTCTTC. This codes for CASRPDPVGEQFF.

There are a few counts of this clonotype. J is TRBJ2-3 and V is TRBV6-5; D call uncertain. The germline CDR1 and CDR2 sequences are MNHEY and SVGAGI. There are 16 residues in the CDR3. The V and J ends lost 4 bases and 4 bases respectively, with 18 bases between them. The CDR3 sequence is CASSSDLSLNPDTQYF. The DNA of the CDR3 is TGTGCCAGCAGTTCAGACTTGAGCCTAAACCCAGATACGCAGTATTTT.

This sequence joins TRBV27 and TRBJ2-5, with 9 bases lining up with TRBD2. The CDR3 is made up of 17 amino acids. Germline V lookup: CDR1 MNHEY, CDR2 SMNVEV (reference sequence). With 4 bases clipped from V and 1 base from J, the junction kept 10 bases outside the gene matches. Here the CDR3 DNA reads TGTGCCAGCAGTTCCCTGCCTAGCGGGGCTTTCCAAGAGACCCAGTACTTC. This sequence encodes CASSSLPSGAFQETQYF.

The table lists this clonotype with many counts. The CDR3 protein is CASSLGGGAETQYF. The DNA for the CDR3 is TGTGCCAGCAGCCTGGGGGGGGGTGCAGAGACCCAGTACTTC. This chain uses TRBV12-3 or TRBV12-4 with TRBJ2-5; 7 bases map to TRBD2. J lost 4 bases, V lost 6 bases, and 8 bases had no gene match. The CDR3 has 14 amino acids.

The table lists this clonotype with many counts. CDR3 sequence: CSVASHSGNTIYF. The CDR3 bases are TGCAGCGTTGCTTCGCACTCTGGAAACACCATATATTTT. The J gene is TRBJ1-3, the V gene TRBV29-1; D is uncertain. The length of the CDR3 is 13 residues. The V gene lost 4 bases and the J gene lost 0 bases, with 7 bases spanning the gap. The V gene's germline CDR1 is SQVTM and CDR2 ANQGSEA.

Many counts were recorded for this clonotype. The gene calls are TRBV4-3 and TRBJ2-3, with TRBD1 matching over 10 bases. The CDR3 runs to 15 residues. Germline CDR1 and CDR2: LGHNA and YSLEER. With V trimmed by 0 bases and J by 5 bases, 2 bases remained unmatched. The CDR3 region has the DNA TGCGCCAGCAGCCAAGAGGACAGGGGGGGAGATACGCAGTATTTT. Protein product: CASSQEDRGGDTQYF.

The CDR3 region has the DNA TGTGCCAGCAGCGGACAGGGGGACACTGAAGCTTTCTTT. It translates to CASSGQGDTEAFF. The chain carries TRBV7-2 and TRBJ1-1, with 10 nucleotides matching TRBD1. The germline V gene encodes CDR1 SGHTA and CDR2 FQGNSA. Unmatched junction bases numbered 0, after V lost 5 bases and J lost 3 bases. This CDR3 is built from 13 residues.

J is TRBJ2-1 and V is TRBV12-5; D is unresolved. Germline CDR1 is LGHNT and CDR2 is FRNRAP. This CDR3 comprises 13 residues. V lost 5 bases, J lost 5 bases, and 10 bases lay in between. In nucleotides, the CDR3 is TGTGCTAGTGGTCCCCCGTCGGACAATGAGCAGTTCTTC. It is translated as CASGPPSDNEQFF.

V and J are TRBV7-8 and TRBJ2-3, with TRBD2 identical over 13 bases. The CDR3 extends over 16 amino acids. Germline CDR1 is SGHVS and CDR2 is FQNEAQ. V trimming: 5 bases; J trimming: 9 bases; junction bases outside the gene matches: 11. The CDR3 coding sequence is TGTGCCAGCAGCCCCCGACTAGCGGGGGGAGTGCTAACGCAGTATTTT. It encodes CASSPRLAGGVLTQYF.

The chain has TRBV20-1 and TRBJ2-7; D perhaps matches TRBD2 (5 bases). The germline V gene encodes CDR1 DFQATT and CDR2 SNEGSKA (reference sequence). CDR3 length equals 10 residues. The CDR3: CSPGGDEQYF. In DNA form, the CDR3 reads TGCAGCCCTGGAGGCGACGAGCAGTACTTC.

The table lists this clonotype with a few counts. This chain links TRBV7-9 with TRBJ1-6, with TRBD1 matching over 7 bases. This CDR3 contains 16 residues. Trimming took 5 bases from V and 4 from J; bases not matched to a gene: 8. The germline V gene encodes CDR1 SEHNR and CDR2 FQNEAQ (reference sequence). The CDR3 DNA reads TGTGCCAGCAGCCCACGACAGGGTGTTTATAATTCACCCCTCCACTTT. The encoded protein is CASSPRQGVYNSPLHF.

The sample holds many counts of this clonotype. V usage is TRBV4-1 and J usage is TRBJ1-1; D ambiguous. Germline V lookup: CDR1 MGHRA, CDR2 YSYEKL. The CDR3 is 13 residues long. V was pared by 1 base and J by 0 bases, with 3 bases between. The DNA of the CDR3 is TGCGCCAGCAGCCAAGGTGTGAACACTGAAGCTTTCTTT. It translates to CASSQGVNTEAFF.

At least ten counts were recorded for this clonotype. V is TRBV12-3 or TRBV12-4 and J is TRBJ1-1; TRBD1 might be the D (5 bases). The CDR3 contains 13 residues. Between the trimmed V and J ends, which lost 3 bases and 4 bases, there was a span of 9 bases. CDR3 loop: CASSLYGGTEAFF. The CDR3 DNA reads as TGTGCCAGCAGTTTGTACGGGGGCACTGAAGCTTTCTTT.

In its sample, this clonotype was seen a few times. The V gene is TRBV5-1, the J gene TRBJ2-7; unclear D gene. Germline CDR1 is SGHRS and CDR2 is YFSETQ. V dropped 2 bases and J dropped 4 bases, with 13 bases sitting between them. The CDR3 has 14 residues. The CDR3 here is CASSFADGRYEQYF. The CDR3 nucleotides read TGCGCCAGCAGCTTTGCGGACGGGCGATACGAGCAGTACTTC.

The chain recombines TRBV19 with TRBJ1-1; D may be TRBD1 (6 bases). Germline V gives CDR1 LNHDA, CDR2 SQIVND (reference sequence). V was pared by 7 bases and J by 1 base, with 10 bases between. The CDR3 spans 13 residues. The CDR3 loop reads CASNPGQNTEAFF. The DNA for the CDR3 is TGTGCCAGTAACCCGGGACAGAACACTGAAGCTTTCTTT.

The chain has TRBV20-1 and TRBJ2-3, with unresolved D. V lost 2 bases and J 4 bases, leaving 10 bases between the germline ends. Germline values: CDR1 DFQATT, CDR2 SNEGSKA (reference sequence). CDR3 length: 13 residues. CDR3 residues: CSARPENADTQYF. In nucleotides, the CDR3 is TGCAGTGCTAGACCCGAGAACGCAGATACGCAGTATTTT.

The V and J genes are TRBV6-1 and TRBJ2-7, with unresolved D. The CDR3 extends over 13 amino acids. The V end lost 8 bases, the J end lost 3 bases, and 14 bases lay between the germline ends. Per germline, CDR1 MNHNS and CDR2 SASEGT. CDR3 coding DNA: TGTGCCAGCCGGAGCACAACCCACTACGAGCAGTACTTC. This sequence encodes CASRSTTHYEQYF.

This clonotype showed up just once. The rearrangement links TRBV20-1 to TRBJ2-7, with 10 bases that match TRBD2. Germline V gives CDR1 DFQATT, CDR2 SNEGSKA (reference sequence). Trimming took 7 bases from V and 0 from J; bases not matched to a gene: 9. The length of the CDR3 is 15 residues. In DNA form, the CDR3 reads TGCAGTGGGGGACTAGCGCGAGGGAGCTCCTACGAGCAGTACTTC. This codes for CSGGLARGSSYEQYF.

The chain links TRBV12-3 or TRBV12-4 to TRBJ2-2; tentatively, D is TRBD1 or TRBD2 (6 bases each). V was trimmed by 4 bases and J by 5 bases, leaving 17 bases between them. The CDR3 length is 16 residues. The DNA for the CDR3 is TGTGCCAGCAGTTGGTTTGGGGGGCCGGATACCGGGGAGCTGTTTTTT. It codes for CASSWFGGPDTGELFF.

CDR3 in amino acids: CASSQIGGGDTQYF. DNA of the CDR3: TGTGCCAGCAGCCAAATCGGCGGGGGGGATACGCAGTATTTT. This rearrangement joins TRBV7-2 to TRBJ2-3; 8 bases fit TRBD2. The CDR3 loop spans 14 amino acids. The germline CDR1 and CDR2 sequences are SGHTA and FQGNSA. V shed 5 bases, J shed 6 bases, and the junction held 7 bases outside the gene matches.

The chain carries TRBV24-1 and TRBJ2-5; D may be TRBD1 (8 bases). The CDR3 totals 16 residues. Germline V CDR1 and CDR2: KGHDR, SFDVKD. Trimming stripped 5 bases from V and 4 bases from J, with 19 bases between. The DNA of the CDR3 is TGTGCCACCAGTGTCACAGGGGGGGGGGACGGAGAGACCCAGTACTTC. Translating it yields CATSVTGGGDGETQYF.

V usage is TRBV20-1 and J usage is TRBJ1-4, with TRBD1 as a possible D gene (6 bases). V lost 3 bases to trimming and J lost 4 bases, with 12 bases between them. Germline loops: CDR1 DFQATT, CDR2 SNEGSKA (reference sequence). The CDR3 sequence is 14 residues long. The CDR3 region has the DNA TGCAGTGCTAGGGACGGGGGGCATAATGAAAAACTGTTTTTT. Amino acid sequence: CSARDGGHNEKLFF.

In this sample, this clonotype turned up a few times. The J gene is TRBJ1-4, the V gene TRBV29-1; TRBD1 matches 11 bases. Germline V CDR1 and CDR2: SQVTM, ANQGSEA. Germline trimming cut 4 bases from V and 1 base from J; bases unmatched to any gene: 5. The CDR3 extends over 16 amino acids. As DNA, the CDR3 is TGCAGCGTTGTAGGACAGGGGGCTGGAACTAATGAAAAACTGTTTTTT. Translation: CSVVGQGAGTNEKLFF.